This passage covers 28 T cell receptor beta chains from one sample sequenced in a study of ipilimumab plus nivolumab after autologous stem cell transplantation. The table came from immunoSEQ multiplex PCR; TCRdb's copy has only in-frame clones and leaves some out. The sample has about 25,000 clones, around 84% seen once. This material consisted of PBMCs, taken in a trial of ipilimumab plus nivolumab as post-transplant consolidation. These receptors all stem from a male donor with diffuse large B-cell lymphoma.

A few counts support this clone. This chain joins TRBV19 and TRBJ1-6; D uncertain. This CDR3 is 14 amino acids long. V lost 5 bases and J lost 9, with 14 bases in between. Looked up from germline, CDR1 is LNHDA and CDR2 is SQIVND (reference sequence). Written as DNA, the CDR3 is TGTGCCAGTAGTTTACAGACGATGGCTTCACCCCTCCACTTT. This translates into CASSLQTMASPLHF.

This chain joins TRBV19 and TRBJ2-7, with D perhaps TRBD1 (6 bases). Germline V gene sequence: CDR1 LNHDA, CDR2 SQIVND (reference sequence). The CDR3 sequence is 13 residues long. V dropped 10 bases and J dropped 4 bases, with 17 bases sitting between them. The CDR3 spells CANITGTFYEQYF. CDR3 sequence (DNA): TGTGCCAACATTACCGGGACATTTTACGAGCAGTACTTC.

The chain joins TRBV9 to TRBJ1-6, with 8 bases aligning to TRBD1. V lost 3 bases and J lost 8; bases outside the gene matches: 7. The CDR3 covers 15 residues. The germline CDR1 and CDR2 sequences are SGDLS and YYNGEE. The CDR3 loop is CASSAGGTGHSPLHF. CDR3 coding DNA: TGTGCCAGCAGCGCCGGAGGGACAGGCCATTCACCCCTCCACTTT.

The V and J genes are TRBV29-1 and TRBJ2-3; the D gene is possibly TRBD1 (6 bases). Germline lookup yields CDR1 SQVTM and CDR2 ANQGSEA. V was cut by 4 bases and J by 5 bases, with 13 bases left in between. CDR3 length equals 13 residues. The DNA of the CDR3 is TGCAGCGTTGTAGGGGGTGTGCGAGATACGCAGTATTTT. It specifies CSVVGGVRDTQYF.

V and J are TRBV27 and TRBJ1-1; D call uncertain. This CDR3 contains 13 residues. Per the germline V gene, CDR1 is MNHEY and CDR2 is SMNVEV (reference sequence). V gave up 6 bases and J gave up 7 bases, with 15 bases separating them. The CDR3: CASSPKPRFEAFF. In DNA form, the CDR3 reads TGTGCCAGCAGCCCCAAACCCAGATTTGAAGCTTTCTTT.

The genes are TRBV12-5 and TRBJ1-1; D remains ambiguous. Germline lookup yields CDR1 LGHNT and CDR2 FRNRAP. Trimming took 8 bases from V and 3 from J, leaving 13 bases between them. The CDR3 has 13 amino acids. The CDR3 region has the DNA TGTGCTAGTAAACTACGGGAAGACACTGAAGCTTTCTTT. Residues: CASKLREDTEAFF.

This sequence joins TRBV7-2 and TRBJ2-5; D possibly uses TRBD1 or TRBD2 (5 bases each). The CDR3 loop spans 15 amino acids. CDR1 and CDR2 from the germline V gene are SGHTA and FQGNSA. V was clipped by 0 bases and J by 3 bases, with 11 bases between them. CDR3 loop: CASSLAIRGEETQYF. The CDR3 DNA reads TGTGCCAGCAGCTTAGCGATACGAGGGGAAGAGACCCAGTACTTC.

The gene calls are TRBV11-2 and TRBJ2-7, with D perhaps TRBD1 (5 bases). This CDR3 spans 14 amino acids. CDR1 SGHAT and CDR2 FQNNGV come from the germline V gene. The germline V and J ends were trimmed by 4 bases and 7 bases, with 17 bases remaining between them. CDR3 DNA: TGTGCCAGCAGCTCCCTCAGATGGCAGGGTGAGCAGTACTTC. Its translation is CASSSLRWQGEQYF.

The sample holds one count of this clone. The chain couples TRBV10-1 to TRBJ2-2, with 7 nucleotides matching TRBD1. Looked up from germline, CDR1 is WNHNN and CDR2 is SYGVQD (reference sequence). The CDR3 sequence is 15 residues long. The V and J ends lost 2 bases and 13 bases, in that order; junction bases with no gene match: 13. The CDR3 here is CASSEGSGQAEGLFF. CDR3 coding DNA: TGCGCCAGCAGTGAGGGAAGTGGACAGGCCGAGGGGCTGTTTTTT.

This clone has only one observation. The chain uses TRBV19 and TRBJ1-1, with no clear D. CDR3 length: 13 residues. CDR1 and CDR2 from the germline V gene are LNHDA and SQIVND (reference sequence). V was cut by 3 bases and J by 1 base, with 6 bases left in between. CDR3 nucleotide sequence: TGTGCCAGTAGTATTTCCAGGAACACTGAAGCTTTCTTT. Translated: CASSISRNTEAFF.

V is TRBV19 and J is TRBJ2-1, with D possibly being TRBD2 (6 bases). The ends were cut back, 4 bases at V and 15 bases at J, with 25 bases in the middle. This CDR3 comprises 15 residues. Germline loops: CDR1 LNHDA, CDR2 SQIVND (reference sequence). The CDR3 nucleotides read TGTGCCAGTAGTAAGAAAGATTCCGGGACTCCCTTACGGTTCTTC. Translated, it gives CASSKKDSGTPLRFF.

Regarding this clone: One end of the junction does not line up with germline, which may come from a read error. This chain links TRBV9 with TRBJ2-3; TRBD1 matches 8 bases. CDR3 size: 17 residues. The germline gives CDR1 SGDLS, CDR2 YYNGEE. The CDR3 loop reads CASSATGGTVLTDTQYF. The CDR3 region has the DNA TGTGCCAGCAGCGCCACAGGGGGGACAGTACTAACAGACACGCAGTATTTT.

CDR3 residues: CASSLGTWDTIYF. CDR3 nucleotides: TGTGCCAGCAGCCTTGGAACTTGGGACACCATATATTTT. This sequence joins TRBV9 and TRBJ1-3, with D unresolved. This CDR3 spans 13 amino acids. The germline V and J ends were trimmed by 4 bases and 8 bases, with 13 bases remaining between them. Germline CDR1 is SGDLS and CDR2 is YYNGEE.

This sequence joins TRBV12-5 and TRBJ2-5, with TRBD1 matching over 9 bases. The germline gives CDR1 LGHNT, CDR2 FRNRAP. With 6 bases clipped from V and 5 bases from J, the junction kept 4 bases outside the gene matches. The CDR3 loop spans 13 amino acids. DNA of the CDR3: TGTGCTAGTGGCCGGGACAGGGCGGAGACCCAGTACTTC. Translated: CASGRDRAETQYF.

As DNA, the CDR3 is TGTGCCAGCAGCTTAGGCAGAAACACCATATATTTT. Amino acid sequence: CASSLGRNTIYF. The rearrangement uses TRBV11-2 and TRBJ1-3; D gene uncertain. The germline V gene encodes CDR1 SGHAT and CDR2 FQNNGV. The CDR3 sequence is 12 residues long. Trimming took 1 base from V and 5 from J, leaving 3 bases between them.

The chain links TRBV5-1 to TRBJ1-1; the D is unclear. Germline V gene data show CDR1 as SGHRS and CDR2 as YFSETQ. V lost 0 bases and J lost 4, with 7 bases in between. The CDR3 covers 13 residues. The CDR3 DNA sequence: TGCGCCAGCAGCTTGGACGGGTTCACTGAAGCTTTCTTT. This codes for CASSLDGFTEAFF.

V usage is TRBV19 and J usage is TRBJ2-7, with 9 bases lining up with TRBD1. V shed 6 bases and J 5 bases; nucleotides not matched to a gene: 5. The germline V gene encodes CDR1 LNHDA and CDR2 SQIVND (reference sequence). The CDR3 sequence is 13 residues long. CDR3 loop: CASSIQGANEQYF. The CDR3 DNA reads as TGTGCCAGTAGCATACAGGGGGCTAACGAGCAGTACTTC.

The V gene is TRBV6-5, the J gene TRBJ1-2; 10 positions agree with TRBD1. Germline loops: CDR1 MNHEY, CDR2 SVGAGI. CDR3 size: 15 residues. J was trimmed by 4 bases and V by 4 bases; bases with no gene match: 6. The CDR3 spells CASSSGTGDFYGYTF. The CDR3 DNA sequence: TGTGCCAGCAGTTCCGGGACAGGGGATTTCTATGGCTACACCTTC.

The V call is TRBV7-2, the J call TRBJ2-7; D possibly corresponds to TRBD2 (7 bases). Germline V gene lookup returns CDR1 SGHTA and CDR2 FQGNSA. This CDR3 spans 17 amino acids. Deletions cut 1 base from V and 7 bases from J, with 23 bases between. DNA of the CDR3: TGTGCCAGCAGCTTAGAGGGGGGGCGGGCCTCAGCCGGGGAGCAGTACTTC. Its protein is CASSLEGGRASAGEQYF.

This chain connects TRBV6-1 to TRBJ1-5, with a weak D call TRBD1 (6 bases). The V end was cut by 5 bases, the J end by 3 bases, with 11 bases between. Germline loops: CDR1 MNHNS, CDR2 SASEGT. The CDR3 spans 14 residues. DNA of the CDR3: TGTGCCAGCAGTAAGACAGGACCCAATCAGCCCCAGCATTTT. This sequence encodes CASSKTGPNQPQHF.

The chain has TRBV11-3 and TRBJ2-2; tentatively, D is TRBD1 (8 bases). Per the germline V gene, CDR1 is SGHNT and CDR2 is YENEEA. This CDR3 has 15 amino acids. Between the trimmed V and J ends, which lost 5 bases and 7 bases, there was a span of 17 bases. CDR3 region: CASSPRQGRGGELFF. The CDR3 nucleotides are TGTGCCAGCAGCCCACGACAGGGGAGGGGCGGGGAGCTGTTTTTT.

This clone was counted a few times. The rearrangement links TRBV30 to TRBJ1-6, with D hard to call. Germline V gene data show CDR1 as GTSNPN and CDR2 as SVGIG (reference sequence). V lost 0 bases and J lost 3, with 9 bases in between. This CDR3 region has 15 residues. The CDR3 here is CAWSVRSNYNSPLHF. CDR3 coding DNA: TGTGCCTGGAGTGTACGCAGTAACTATAATTCACCCCTCCACTTT.

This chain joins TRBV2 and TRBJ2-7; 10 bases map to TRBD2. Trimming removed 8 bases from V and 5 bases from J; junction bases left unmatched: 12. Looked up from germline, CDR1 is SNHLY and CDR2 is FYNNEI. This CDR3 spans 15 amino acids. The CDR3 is CASSMGLAGVNEQYF. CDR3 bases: TGTGCCAGCTCGATGGGGCTAGCGGGGGTTAACGAGCAGTACTTC.

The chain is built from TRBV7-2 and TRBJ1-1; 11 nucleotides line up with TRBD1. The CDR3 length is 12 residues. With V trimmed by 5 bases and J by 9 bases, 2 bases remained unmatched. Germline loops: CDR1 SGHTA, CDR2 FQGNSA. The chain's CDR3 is CASSGTGGKAFF. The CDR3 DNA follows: TGTGCCAGCAGCGGGACAGGGGGAAAAGCTTTCTTT.

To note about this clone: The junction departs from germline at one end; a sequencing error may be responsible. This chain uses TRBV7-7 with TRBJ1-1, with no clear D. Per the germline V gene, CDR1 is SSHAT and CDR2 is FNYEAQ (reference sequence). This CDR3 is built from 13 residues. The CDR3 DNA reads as TGTGCTAGCAGCTTAGGTCCCGCCACTGAAGCTTTCTTT. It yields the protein CASSLGPATEAFF. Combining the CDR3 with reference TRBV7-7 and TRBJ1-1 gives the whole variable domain GAGVSQSPRYKVTKRGQDVTLRCDPISSHATLYWYQQALGQGPEFLTYFNYEAQPDKSGLPSDRFSAERPEGSISTLTIQRTEQRDSAMYRCASSLGPATEAFFGQGTRLTVV.

CDR3 loop: CASSLSRGGEAFF. As DNA, the CDR3 is TGTGCCAGCAGCTTATCGAGGGGCGGGGAAGCTTTCTTT. V is TRBV5-8 and J is TRBJ1-1, with D tentatively TRBD1 (5 bases). The CDR3 is 13 amino acids. Germline loops: CDR1 SGHTS, CDR2 YDEGEE. The V gene lost 2 bases and the J gene lost 8 bases, with 13 bases spanning the gap. Combining the CDR3 with reference TRBV5-8 and TRBJ1-1 gives the whole variable domain EAGVTQSPTHLIKTRGQQATLRCSPISGHTSVYWYQQALGLGLQFLLWYDEGEERNRGNFPPRFSGRQFPNYSSELNVNALELEDSALYLCASSLSRGGEAFFGQGTRLTVV.

The CDR3 bases are TGTGCCAGTAGTATCTCGCGGACTGGTGGCGAGCAGTACTTC. It is translated as CASSISRTGGEQYF. The V gene is TRBV19, the J gene TRBJ2-7; D possibly corresponds to TRBD2 (5 bases). Deletions cut 3 bases from V and 6 bases from J, with 15 bases between. CDR3 length: 14 amino acids. The germline V gene encodes CDR1 LNHDA and CDR2 SQIVND (reference sequence). Drawing the rest from reference TRBV19 and TRBJ2-7, the complete variable domain is DGGITQSPKYLFRKEGQNVTLSCEQNLNHDAMYWYRQDPGQGLRLIYYSQIVNDFQKGDIAEGYSVSREKKESFPLTVTSAQKNPTAFYLCASSISRTGGEQYFGPGTRLTVT.

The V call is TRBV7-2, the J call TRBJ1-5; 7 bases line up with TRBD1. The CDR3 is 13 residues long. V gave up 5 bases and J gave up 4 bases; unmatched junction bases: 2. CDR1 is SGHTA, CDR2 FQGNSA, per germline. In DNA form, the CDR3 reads TGTGCCAGCAGCCTACAGGGGAATCAGCCCCAGCATTTT. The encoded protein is CASSLQGNQPQHF.